These 19 T cell receptor beta chains were all obtained from the same sample, sequenced in a study of tumor-infiltrating lymphocytes in primary liver carcinoma. RNA was extracted from whole blood without cell sorting, alongside germline DNA. Priming with a constant-region primer yielded TCR beta cDNA from roughly 490 ng total RNA. Employing slightly modified ARM-PCR, three nested multiplex PCR rounds were run, and these gave rise to the TCR beta libraries. Amplification in the first two PCR rounds was performed using TRBV1-TRBV30 forward primers and a C-beta reverse primer for around 9 cycles each. MiXCR, run by TCRdb on the multiplex PCR reads, gives a single entry per CDR3 protein. Of 310,000 or so distinct CDR3 sequences in the sample, less than 75% are singletons; the top ten hold about 6%. Sequenced input: peripheral blood. All receptors come from a middle-aged man with primary liver carcinoma and hepatitis B virus infection.

The V call is TRBV11-2, the J call TRBJ2-1; TRBD2 matches at 8 bases. Germline V CDR1 and CDR2: SGHAT, FQNNGV. Losses at the gene ends were 2 bases for V and 2 bases for J; bases not matched to a gene: 5. The CDR3 has 16 amino acids. The CDR3 nucleotides read TGTGCCAGCAGCTTAAAAGCGGGGGATCCCTACAATGAGCAGTTCTTC. Protein: CASSLKAGDPYNEQFF.

This clonotype is a singleton in its sample. At one end the junction does not follow the germline gene, possibly because of a read error. This chain joins TRBV11-2 and TRBJ1-2, with 7 bases that match TRBD1. CDR1 and CDR2 from the germline V gene are SGHAT and FQNNGV. The CDR3 has 13 residues. CDR3 loop: CASSTDRDSGYTF. CDR3 nucleotides: TGTGCCAGCAGCACTGACAGGGACTCTGGCTACACATTC.

The chain uses TRBV4-2 and TRBJ2-1; 7 bases map to TRBD2. CDR1 LGHNA and CDR2 YNFKEQ come from the germline V gene. The CDR3 runs 19 residues. V gave up 0 bases and J gave up 8 bases; unmatched junction bases: 19. The DNA of the CDR3 is TGTGCCAGCAGCCAAGAGGGAGGGCATGAGGGAAAGTTGTACGATGAGCAGTTCTTC. Residues: CASSQEGGHEGKLYDEQFF.

The rearrangement links TRBV4-1 to TRBJ2-7, with D unclear. Germline loops: CDR1 MGHRA, CDR2 YSYEKL. Trimming pared 1 base from V and 1 base from J, leaving 11 bases between. This CDR3 has 15 amino acids. DNA for the CDR3: TGCGCCAGCAGCCAAGGTGTGGAAGGGTCCTACGAGCAGTACTTC. It specifies CASSQGVEGSYEQYF.

This clonotype came up many times. The rearrangement links TRBV6-5 to TRBJ2-1; unclear D gene. Germline V gives CDR1 MNHEY, CDR2 SVGAGI. CDR3 length: 11 amino acids. V lost 5 bases, J lost 7 bases, and 6 bases lay in between. In nucleotides, the CDR3 is TGTGCCAGCAGTAGTCGGAATGAGCAGTTCTTC. It is translated as CASSSRNEQFF.

V gene TRBV11-2 combines with J gene TRBJ2-1, with D possibly matching TRBD2 (5 bases). This CDR3 has 12 residues. CDR1 and CDR2 (germline): SGHAT, FQNNGV. Trimming shortened V by 8 bases and J by 7 bases, and 12 bases separated the two germline ends. The CDR3 sequence is CASRRRRNEQFF. CDR3 bases: TGTGCCAGCCGCCGCAGGAGGAATGAGCAGTTCTTC.

Notes on this clonotype: One end of the junction does not line up with germline, which may come from a read error. This rearrangement joins TRBV29-1 to TRBJ1-1; the D gene is possibly TRBD1 (5 bases). The length of the CDR3 is 15 residues. Germline CDR1 SQVTM, CDR2 ANQGSEA. The CDR3 nucleotides are TGCAGCGTTAACCAACAGAGGGGAGGAAACACTGAAACTTTCTTT. This sequence encodes CSVNQQRGGNTETFF. Using reference TRBV29-1 and TRBJ1-1 for the parts outside the CDR3, the full variable domain is SAVISQKPSRDICQRGTSLTIQCQVDSQVTMMFWYRQQPGQSLTLIATANQGSEATYESGFVIDKFPISRPNLTFSTLTVSNMSPEDSSIYLCSVNQQRGGNTETFFGQGTRLTVV.

This rearrangement joins TRBV12-3 or TRBV12-4 to TRBJ2-7; D is undetermined. V lost 4 bases to trimming and J lost 4 bases, with 14 bases between them. The CDR3 has 14 residues. CDR3 amino acids: CASSCPLGLYEQYF. The CDR3 DNA reads TGTGCCAGCAGTTGCCCATTGGGCCTTTACGAGCAGTACTTC.

This clonotype was recorded at least ten times. The V call is TRBV29-1, the J call TRBJ2-1; perhaps D is TRBD1 or TRBD2 (7 bases each). V shed 3 bases and J shed 8 bases, with 11 bases lying between them. Germline loops: CDR1 SQVTM, CDR2 ANQGSEA. This CDR3 has 12 residues. This CDR3 is CSVEQGGDEQFF. CDR3 nucleotides: TGCAGCGTTGAGCAGGGGGGGGATGAGCAGTTCTTC.

This clonotype was recorded many times. The rearrangement links TRBV6-5 to TRBJ2-6; D uncertain. The CDR3 extends over 17 amino acids. Trimming shortened V by 4 bases and J by 0 bases, and 13 bases separated the two germline ends. Looked up from germline, CDR1 is MNHEY and CDR2 is SVGAGI. The CDR3 DNA reads as TGTGCCAGCAGTTCATTCAGTTCTGGCTCTGGGGCCAACGTCCTGACTTTC. Translated: CASSSFSSGSGANVLTF.

Remarks on this clonotype: Germline and junction disagree at one end, which may indicate a read error. The V and J genes are TRBV11-2 and TRBJ1-2; D call uncertain. Germline V lookup: CDR1 SGHAT, CDR2 FQNNGV. The CDR3 sequence is 14 residues long. CDR3 protein: CASRREPANNGYTF. CDR3 sequence (DNA): TGTGCCAGCAGAAGGGAGCCAGCTAACAATGGCTACACCTTC. The complete variable domain, with remaining parts taken from reference TRBV11-2 and TRBJ1-2, reads EAGVAQSPRYKIIEKRQSVAFWCNPISGHATLYWYQQILGQGPKLLIQFQNNGVVDDSQLPKDRFSAERLKGVDSTLKIQPAKLEDSAVYLCASRREPANNGYTFGSGTRLTVV.

Notes on this clonotype: The junction differs from germline at one of its ends, possibly a read error. The chain employs TRBV5-4 and TRBJ2-3; D tentatively reads TRBD1 or TRBD2 (7 bases each). Germline V gene data show CDR1 as SGHNT and CDR2 as YYREEE (reference sequence). The CDR3 extends over 16 amino acids. The CDR3 coding sequence is TGTGCCAGCAGCTTGGAGCTGGGAGGGGGCACGGATACGCAGTATTTT. The encoded protein is CASSLELGGGTDTQYF.

The table lists this clonotype with many counts. The chain has TRBV6-2 or TRBV6-3 and TRBJ2-7; the match to TRBD1 covers 7 bases. V dropped 6 bases and J dropped 9; count of bases not matched to a gene: 5. The CDR3 is 11 residues long. Germline V gene lookup returns CDR1 MNHEY and CDR2 SVGEGT. The chain's CDR3 is CASRGGAAQYF. In DNA form, the CDR3 reads TGTGCCAGCAGAGGGGGCGCGGCGCAGTACTTC.

About this clonotype: A much larger clone lies one base from this, so it may be a read error. Because the CDR3 is missing its conserved closing phenylalanine or tryptophan, this is likely a read error. This chain uses TRBV10-3 with TRBJ2-7, with D perhaps matching TRBD2 (6 bases). The CDR3 totals 14 residues. The V gene's germline CDR1 is ENHRY and CDR2 SYGVKD. V was cut by 1 base and J by 6 bases, with 13 bases left in between. The CDR3 nucleotides read TGTGCCATCAGTGAGTTCGGGGGAGCCGGCGAGCAGTACTTA. Translated, it gives CAISEFGGAGEQYL.

This clonotype was seen many times. The V call is TRBV11-2, the J call TRBJ2-3, with D unclear. The V end was cut by 4 bases, the J end by 7 bases, with 9 bases between. CDR1 is SGHAT, CDR2 FQNNGV, per germline. The CDR3 is 12 residues long. This CDR3 reads CASSSSAYTQYF. The DNA of the CDR3 is TGTGCCAGCAGCTCTTCTGCTTATACGCAGTATTTT.

This clonotype came up many times. The chain has TRBV4-1 and TRBJ1-2; D is perhaps TRBD1 (5 bases). Germline-derived CDR1 and CDR2 are MGHRA and YSYEKL. This CDR3 region has 14 residues. With 3 bases removed from V and 8 bases from J, the gap between germline ends came to 16 bases. The CDR3 sequence: CASSHQGNSWGYTF. CDR3 nucleotide sequence: TGCGCCAGCAGCCACCAGGGAAATAGTTGGGGCTACACCTTC.

Remarks on this clonotype: Being one base from a much bigger clone, this may be a read error. The rearrangement uses TRBV4-2 and TRBJ2-1, with D unclear. The germline CDR1 and CDR2 sequences are LGHNA and YNFKEQ. The CDR3 totals 17 residues. Here the CDR3 DNA reads TGCGCCAGCAGCCAACTATACGATCCTAACTCCTACAATGAGCAGTTCTTC. Its translation is CASSQLYDPNSYNEQFF.

Comment on this clonotype: A junction end diverges from the germline sequence, so it may reflect a read error. V and J are TRBV11-1 and TRBJ2-7; 8 bases fit TRBD1. Germline V gene lookup returns CDR1 SGHAT and CDR2 FQDESV (reference sequence). The CDR3 runs to 14 residues. In DNA, the CDR3 is TGTACCAGCAGCCTCCCGGGACAGGTCTACAAGCAGTACTTC. Amino acid sequence: CTSSLPGQVYKQYF. Variable domain in full (rest from reference TRBV11-1 and TRBJ2-7): EAEVAQSPRYKITEKSQAVAFWCDPISGHATLYWYRQILGQGPELLVQFQDESVVDDSQLPKDRFSAERLKGVDSTLKIQPAELGDSAMYLCTSSLPGQVYKQYFGPGTRLTVT.

The chain uses TRBV28 and TRBJ1-5; unclear D gene. This CDR3 has 14 amino acids. The germline V gene encodes CDR1 MDHEN and CDR2 SYDVKM. Deletions cut 3 bases from V and 9 bases from J, with 15 bases between. CDR3 sequence: CASSLAAIGGPQHF. In DNA form, the CDR3 reads TGTGCCAGCAGTTTGGCGGCGATAGGTGGGCCCCAGCATTTT.